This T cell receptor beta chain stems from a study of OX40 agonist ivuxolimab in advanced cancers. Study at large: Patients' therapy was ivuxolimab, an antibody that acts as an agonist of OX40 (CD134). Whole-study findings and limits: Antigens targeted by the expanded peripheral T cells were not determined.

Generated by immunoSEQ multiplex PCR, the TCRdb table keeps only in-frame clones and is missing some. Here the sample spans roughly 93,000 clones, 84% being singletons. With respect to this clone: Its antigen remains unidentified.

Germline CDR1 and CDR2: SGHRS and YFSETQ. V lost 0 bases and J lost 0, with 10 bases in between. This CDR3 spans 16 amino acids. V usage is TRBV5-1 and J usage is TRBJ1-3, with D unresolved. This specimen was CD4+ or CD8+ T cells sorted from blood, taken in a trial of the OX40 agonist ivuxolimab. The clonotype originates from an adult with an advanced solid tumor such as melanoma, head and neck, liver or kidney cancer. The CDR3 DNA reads TGCGCCAGCAGCTTGGGTGCTACCTACTCTGGAAACACCATATATTTT. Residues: CASSLGATYSGNTIYF.